This is a list of T cell receptor beta chains from one sample in a study of blood T cell repertoires in COVID-19. Repertoires were generated with immunoSEQ multiplex PCR, while TCRdb's copy carries only in-frame clones and drops some. This sample has some 150,000 clones, with about 80% found just once. The specimen sequenced was peripheral blood. The receptors stem from a human donor in a cohort sampled during active COVID-19. CDR3s include the opening cysteine and the closing phenylalanine or tryptophan. Fields, in order: J gene, CDR3 length, V gene, CDR3 protein.

TRBJ1-1	15	TRBV2	CASRASGTGATEAFF
TRBJ1-3	19	TRBV7-9	CASSLAGTGVILAGNTIYF
TRBJ1-5	14	TRBV9	CASSPGFSNQPQHF
TRBJ1-1	15	TRBV7-2	CASSLPTDTNTEAFF
TRBJ1-2	11	TRBV7-9	CASSRGQSYTF
TRBJ1-1	14	TRBV2	CASSPISVGTEAFF
TRBJ2-7	12	TRBV4-2	CASSPGGEGQYF
TRBJ1-1	17	TRBV9	CASSVGGTGGAGTEAFF
TRBJ1-5	14	TRBV6-5	CASSSTQDKKPQHF
TRBJ1-4	15	TRBV5-1	CASSATGTSNEKLFF
TRBJ2-3	14	TRBV5-6	CASSLVERRDTQYF
TRBJ2-2	17	TRBV4-1	CASSQTKIGGNTGELFF
TRBJ2-2	15	TRBV7-8	CATRSWGGGTGELFF
TRBJ1-4	15	TRBV2	CASSEAGTGAAKLFF
TRBJ1-1	15	TRBV28	CASTLQTGPGTEAFF
TRBJ1-1	17	TRBV19	CASSIIRRQNMNTEAFF
TRBJ2-1	14	TRBV12-5	CASGSSGLANEQFF
TRBJ2-5	20	TRBV4-2	CASSQDAPGLAGGYQETQYF
TRBJ1-5	15	TRBV19	CASSPRGLSNQPQHF
TRBJ2-2	14	TRBV2	CASSEGTSTGELFF
TRBJ1-3	15	TRBV11-2	CASRLDRISGNTIYF
TRBJ2-5	15	TRBV11-3	CASSLGGQGQETQYF
TRBJ1-2	15	TRBV7-6	CASSQNTLTGSGYTF
TRBJ2-3	13	TRBV19	CASRQGSTDTQYF
TRBJ1-6	15	TRBV7-2	CASSTGQGALSPLHF
TRBJ1-1	13	TRBV19	CATQQGTPTEAFF
TRBJ2-5	13	TRBV27	CASSPGSRETQYF
TRBJ1-3	14	TRBV30	CAWIPAGPGNTIYF
TRBJ1-5	19	TRBV4-1	CASSQERLFGQGKRQPQHF
TRBJ1-1	14	TRBV29-1	CSVADGSMNTEAFF
TRBJ2-2	19	TRBV5-5	CASSRSWDRGKSGTGELFF
TRBJ1-5	16	TRBV3-1/TRBV3-2	CASSFTGGGSNQPQHF
TRBJ1-6	17	TRBV9	CASSVGIQAPDNSPLHF
TRBJ2-5	13	TRBV12-3/TRBV12-4	CASSHIRSETQYF
TRBJ2-1	15	TRBV6-4	CASSDSAGGDNEQFF
TRBJ2-1	13	TRBV2	CASSGTSYNEQFF
TRBJ1-2	16	TRBV9	CASSVEALTGGRGYTF
TRBJ1-1	13	TRBV5-1	CASQVGGNTEAFF
TRBJ2-5	13	TRBV10-2	CASSDRARETQYF
TRBJ2-1	14	TRBV11-2	CASSSGTSGSGQFF
TRBJ2-3	16	TRBV6-1	CASSGATGGRTDTQYF
TRBJ2-5	15	TRBV25-1	CASSETAGGQETQYF
TRBJ2-5	16	TRBV4-1	CASSQDRGLAGGTQYF
TRBJ2-1	16	TRBV7-9	CASSPPAGVGYNEQFF
TRBJ2-7	11	TRBV30	CAWKALHEQYF
TRBJ2-6	18	TRBV11-3	CASSDGLAGDSGANVLTF
TRBJ2-6	14	TRBV19	CASSSGAGANVLTF
TRBJ1-3	14	TRBV11-2	CASSLESSGNTIYF
TRBJ2-5	16	TRBV19	CASSIARTAGQETQYF
TRBJ1-1	16	TRBV9	CASSPRPQGMNTEAFF
TRBJ1-3	13	TRBV27	CASSLQQGYTIYF
TRBJ1-2	10	TRBV7-2	CASSLLGYTF
TRBJ2-5	15	TRBV6-1	CASSETAGGWETQYF
TRBJ1-4	12	TRBV19	CASSFSNEKLFF
TRBJ1-2	15	TRBV2	CASSQDQGGGYGYTF